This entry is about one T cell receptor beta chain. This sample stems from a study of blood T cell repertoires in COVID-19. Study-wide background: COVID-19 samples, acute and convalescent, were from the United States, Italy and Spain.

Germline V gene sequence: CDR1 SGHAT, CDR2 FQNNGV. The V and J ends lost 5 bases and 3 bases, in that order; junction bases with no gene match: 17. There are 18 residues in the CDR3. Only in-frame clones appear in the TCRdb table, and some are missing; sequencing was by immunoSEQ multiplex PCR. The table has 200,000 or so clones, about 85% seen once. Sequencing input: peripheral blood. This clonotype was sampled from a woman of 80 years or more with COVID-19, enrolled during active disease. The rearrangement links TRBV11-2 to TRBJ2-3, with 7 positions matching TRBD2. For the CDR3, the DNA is TGTGCCAGCAGCCCAGCGGGACTACCTCTAAGGCAGACAGATACGCAGTATTTT. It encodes CASSPAGLPLRQTDTQYF.